What follows is one T cell receptor beta chain and its context. What it binds is not known. Both 60 Vbeta primers and 13 Jbeta primers went into the PCR. Data came from immunoSEQ multiplex PCR; TCRdb stores just in-frame clones and leaves some out. The data contain some 150,000 clones, 87% of them singletons. The sample is drawn from a study of cytomegalovirus exposure and HLA in healthy donors. On the study more broadly: Early released data had around 89 million unique TCRs, all coming from HLA-typed donors. Study outcomes and limitations: Earlier analysis looked at TCR beta V segments, and most were productive about 87% or about 30% of the time. There were 164 TCR beta chains listed as cytomegalovirus-associated.

V was pared by 5 bases and J by 4 bases, with 4 bases of the junction left unmatched. CDR3 length equals 14 residues. Germline lookup yields CDR1 SEHNR and CDR2 FQNEAQ (reference sequence). The chain recombines TRBV7-9 with TRBJ1-1, with 10 bases aligning to TRBD1. The sample consisted of PBMCs. This clonotype was obtained from a woman aged 25 to 39 in good health and CMV-seronegative. In nucleotides, the CDR3 is TGTGCCAGCAGCACGCGGACAGGGGGCACTGAAGCTTTCTTT. As protein: CASSTRTGGTEAFF. Using reference TRBV7-9 and TRBJ1-1 for the parts outside the CDR3, the full variable domain is DTGVSQNPRHKITKRGQNVTFRCDPISEHNRLYWYRQTLGQGPEFLTYFQNEAQLEKSRLLSDRFSAERPKGSFSTLEIQRTEQGDSAMYLCASSTRTGGTEAFFGQGTRLTVV.